The next 19 T cell receptor beta chains were all read from a single sample in a study of T cell changes during pregnancy in multiple sclerosis (dated by TCRdb to the late 2010s). Library preparation was by the immunoSEQ multiplex PCR assay. The table comes from immuneACCESS by way of TCRdb, which keeps in-frame sequences with V and J called. Part of the clones is missing from these tables; in studies checked, under half for an unresolved V gene and the rest for unknown reasons. The sample data list approximately 100,000 clones, and 90% to 95% of these were observed just once. 0.7% to 0.9% of the sample comes from the top ten. Source: peripheral blood, taken before pregnancy. The receptors here all came from a female donor with multiple sclerosis, enrolled in a pregnancy study.

The rearrangement uses TRBV28 and TRBJ1-2, with D perhaps matching TRBD1 (5 bases). This CDR3 has 12 residues. Germline V CDR1 and CDR2: MDHEN, SYDVKM. V was trimmed by 2 bases and J by 7 bases, leaving 8 bases between them. CDR3 in DNA: TGTGCCAGCAGTTTAATAGGGGTTGGCTACACCTTC. It encodes CASSLIGVGYTF.

The rearrangement links TRBV5-1 to TRBJ2-7, with D perhaps matching TRBD1 (6 bases). The germline gives CDR1 SGHRS, CDR2 YFSETQ. The CDR3 runs to 12 residues. With 1 base removed from V and 6 bases from J, the gap between germline ends came to 8 bases. CDR3 in DNA: TGCGCCAGCAGCTTGCAAGGGGGCGAGCAGTACTTC. Residues: CASSLQGGEQYF.

This chain uses TRBV2 with TRBJ2-2; 10 bases line up with TRBD2. Germline V gives CDR1 SNHLY, CDR2 FYNNEI. The CDR3 is 15 amino acids. Trimming at V came to 2 bases and at J to 6 bases, leaving 3 bases not matched to a gene. Written as DNA, the CDR3 is TGTGCCAGCAGTGAACTAGCGGGAGTGGCCGGGGAGCTGTTTTTT. Encoded protein: CASSELAGVAGELFF. The full variable domain, rest sourced from reference TRBV2 and TRBJ2-2, is EPEVTQTPSHQVTQMGQEVILRCVPISNHLYFYWYRQILGQKVEFLVSFYNNEISEKSEIFDDQFSVERPDGSNFTLKIRSTKLEDSAMYFCASSELAGVAGELFFGEGSRLTVL.

The rearrangement links TRBV7-8 to TRBJ1-1, with 7 bases identical to TRBD1. The CDR3 totals 14 residues. Germline V lookup: CDR1 SGHVS, CDR2 FQNEAQ. After removal of 1 base from V and 4 bases from J, the junction contained 3 bases not matched to a gene. The DNA for the CDR3 is TGTGCCAGCAGCTTAGAACAGGGGTTCACTGAAGCTTTCTTT. Its protein product is CASSLEQGFTEAFF.

In DNA form, the CDR3 reads TGTGCCAGCAGCTTGGTCGGGAGGGCAAGTGTCTCTGGAAACACCATATATTTT. Residues: CASSLVGRASVSGNTIYF. The chain couples TRBV5-6 to TRBJ1-3; D gene uncertain. Between the trimmed V and J ends, which lost 0 bases and 0 bases, there was a span of 16 bases. Germline assignment: CDR1 SGHDT and CDR2 YYEEEE. The CDR3 is 18 residues long.

This clone has a single count. This rearrangement joins TRBV10-1 to TRBJ2-5, with a possible D match to TRBD2 (5 bases). Per germline, CDR1 WNHNN and CDR2 SYGVQD (reference sequence). Trimming removed 6 bases from V and 5 bases from J, with 10 bases in between. This CDR3 spans 12 amino acids. CDR3 amino acids: CASRYRGETQYF. The CDR3 DNA reads TGCGCCAGCAGGTACAGAGGGGAGACCCAGTACTTC.

The V call is TRBV5-4, the J call TRBJ2-3; 14 bases agree with TRBD2. Germline-derived CDR1 and CDR2 are SGHNT and YYREEE (reference sequence). The junction had 6 bases not matched to a gene; V was cut back by 3 bases and J by 0 bases. CDR3 length equals 18 residues. CDR3 nucleotides: TGTGCCAGCAGCTCGGGACTAGCGGGAGTGCCTAGCACAGATACGCAGTATTTT. It codes for CASSSGLAGVPSTDTQYF. Filled out from reference TRBV5-4 and TRBJ2-3, the complete variable domain reads ETGVTQSPTHLIKTRGQQVTLRCSSQSGHNTVSWYQQALGQGPQFIFQYYREEENGRGNFPPRFSGLQFPNYSSELNVNALELDDSALYLCASSSGLAGVPSTDTQYFGPGTRLTVL.

The J gene is TRBJ2-2, the V gene TRBV6-6; 8 bases agree with TRBD1. The CDR3 has 15 residues. The trim removed 4 bases at V and 5 bases at J, leaving 6 bases unmatched. Germline CDR1 MNHNY, CDR2 SVGAGI (reference sequence). DNA of the CDR3: TGTGCCAGCAGTTCTGGACAGGGTTGGACCGGGGAGCTGTTTTTT. This sequence encodes CASSSGQGWTGELFF.

This chain links TRBV11-2 with TRBJ2-1; 8 bases align to TRBD1. V was clipped by 5 bases and J by 0 bases; unmatched bases: 9. Germline loops: CDR1 SGHAT, CDR2 FQNNGV. This CDR3 contains 17 residues. The CDR3 region is CASSPDRDRSSYNEQFF. The CDR3 region has the DNA TGTGCCAGCAGCCCAGATAGGGACAGGAGCTCCTACAATGAGCAGTTCTTC.

The genes are TRBV19 and TRBJ2-7, with D maybe TRBD2 (5 bases). The length of the CDR3 is 14 residues. The V gene's germline CDR1 is LNHDA and CDR2 SQIVND (reference sequence). V lost 5 bases to trimming and J lost 0 bases, with 11 bases between them. The CDR3 coding sequence is TGTGCCAGTAGTTTCGAGCGGTTCTCCTACGAGCAGTACTTC. As protein: CASSFERFSYEQYF.

The chain carries TRBV11-2 and TRBJ2-3; weak D call: TRBD2 (5 bases). The V end was cut by 5 bases, the J end by 5 bases, with 11 bases between. Germline V CDR1 and CDR2: SGHAT, FQNNGV. The CDR3 loop spans 13 amino acids. The CDR3 DNA follows: TGTGCCAGCAGCCTACGCCGGGGAGATACGCAGTATTTT. It specifies CASSLRRGDTQYF.

This clone was found once. The rearrangement links TRBV11-2 to TRBJ1-4; TRBD1 matches 8 bases. CDR1 is SGHAT and CDR2 is FQNNGV in the germline V gene. V shed 5 bases, J shed 3 bases, and the junction held 11 bases outside the gene matches. This CDR3 has 17 residues. CDR3 coding DNA: TGTGCCAGCAGCCAACGGACAGGGAACCTGGCTAATGAAAAACTGTTTTTT. This gives the protein CASSQRTGNLANEKLFF.

The chain uses TRBV9 and TRBJ2-7; a weak D match, TRBD2 (6 bases). V lost 0 bases, J lost 3 bases, and 10 bases lay in between. Per germline, CDR1 SGDLS and CDR2 YYNGEE. The CDR3 extends over 14 amino acids. The CDR3 loop is CASSVDAGIYEQYF. In DNA form, the CDR3 reads TGTGCCAGCAGCGTAGACGCGGGGATCTACGAGCAGTACTTC.

The chain couples TRBV10-2 to TRBJ2-7; D is perhaps TRBD1 (6 bases). The germline V and J ends were trimmed by 6 bases and 3 bases, with 9 bases remaining between them. The CDR3 is 12 residues long. In germline, CDR1 is WSHSY, CDR2 SAAADI. CDR3 amino acids: CASRNRDYEQYF. For the CDR3, the DNA is TGCGCCAGCAGGAACAGGGACTACGAGCAGTACTTC.

As to this clone: Other nucleotide sequences from this sample produce the same CDR3. The rearrangement links TRBV30 to TRBJ2-6, with TRBD1 as a possible D gene (5 bases). The V end was cut by 2 bases, the J end by 2 bases, with 7 bases between. Germline V lookup: CDR1 GTSNPN, CDR2 SVGIG (reference sequence). The CDR3 has 14 residues. The CDR3 sequence is CAWSTGAGANVLTF. The CDR3 DNA reads TGTGCCTGGAGTACAGGAGCTGGGGCCAACGTCCTGACTTTC.

In its sample, this clone was seen once. The rearrangement joins TRBV4-3 to TRBJ2-1; 9 bases are shared with TRBD1. The CDR3 loop spans 15 amino acids. With 4 bases clipped from V and 6 bases from J, the junction kept 7 bases outside the gene matches. CDR1 and CDR2 (germline): LGHNA, YSLEER. CDR3 amino acids: CASSRDRERGNEQFF. CDR3 sequence (DNA): TGCGCCAGCAGCCGGGACAGGGAGCGGGGCAATGAGCAGTTCTTC.

V usage is TRBV19 and J usage is TRBJ2-1, with D perhaps matching TRBD2 (5 bases). Germline V lookup: CDR1 LNHDA, CDR2 SQIVND (reference sequence). The V gene lost 5 bases and the J gene lost 10 bases, with 12 bases spanning the gap. The CDR3 is 12 residues long. As DNA, the CDR3 is TGTGCCAGTAGTTACCTAGCCGGCGAGCAGTTCTTC. Its translation is CASSYLAGEQFF.

This clone came up a few times. The chain uses TRBV6-5 and TRBJ1-1; TRBD1 matches at 8 bases. Germline V CDR1 and CDR2: MNHEY, SVGAGI. Trimming at V came to 6 bases and at J to 4 bases, leaving 1 base not matched to a gene. The CDR3 has 12 residues. In DNA form, the CDR3 reads TGTGCCAGCAGGACAGGGGCCACTGAAGCTTTCTTT. Residues: CASRTGATEAFF.

The rearrangement uses TRBV5-6 and TRBJ2-1, with a weak D call TRBD2 (5 bases). This CDR3 is built from 13 residues. Trimming left V 4 bases short and J 2 bases short, with 7 bases between. Per germline, CDR1 SGHDT and CDR2 YYEEEE. The CDR3 coding sequence is TGTGCCAGCAGCGGGAGCCCCTACAATGAGCAGTTCTTC. Encoded protein: CASSGSPYNEQFF. Full variable domain (remainder filled in from reference TRBV5-6 and TRBJ2-1): DAGVTQSPTHLIKTRGQQVTLRCSPKSGHDTVSWYQQALGQGPQFIFQYYEEEERQRGNFPDRFSGHQFPNYSSELNVNALLLGDSALYLCASSGSPYNEQFFGPGTRLTVL.